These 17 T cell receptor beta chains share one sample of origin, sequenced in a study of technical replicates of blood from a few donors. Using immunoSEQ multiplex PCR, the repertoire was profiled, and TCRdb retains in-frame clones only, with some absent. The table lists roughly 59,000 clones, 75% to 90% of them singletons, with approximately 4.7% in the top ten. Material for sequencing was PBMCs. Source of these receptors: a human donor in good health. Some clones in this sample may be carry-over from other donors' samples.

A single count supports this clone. CDR3 in amino acids: CASSHGGVGYGYTF. The CDR3 DNA is TGTGCCAGCAGCCATGGGGGGGTAGGCTATGGCTACACCTTC. The chain is built from TRBV7-9 and TRBJ1-2, with D possibly matching TRBD1 (5 bases). Looked up from germline, CDR1 is SEHNR and CDR2 is FQNEAQ (reference sequence). The V and J ends lost 5 bases and 4 bases respectively, with 14 bases between them. This CDR3 contains 14 residues.

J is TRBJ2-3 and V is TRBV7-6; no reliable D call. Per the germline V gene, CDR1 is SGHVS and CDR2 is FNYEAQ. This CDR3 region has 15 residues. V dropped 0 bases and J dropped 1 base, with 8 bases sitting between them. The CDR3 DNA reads TGTGCCAGCAGCTTAGCGCGGCTGGGCACAGATACGCAGTATTTT. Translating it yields CASSLARLGTDTQYF.

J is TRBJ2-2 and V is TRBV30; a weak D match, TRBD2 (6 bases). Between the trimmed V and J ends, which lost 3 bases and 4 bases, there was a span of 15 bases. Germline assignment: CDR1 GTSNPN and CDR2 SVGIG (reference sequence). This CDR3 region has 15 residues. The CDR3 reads CAWSPGLSFTGELFF. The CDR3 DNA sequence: TGTGCCTGGAGCCCGGGACTTTCCTTCACCGGGGAGCTGTTTTTT.

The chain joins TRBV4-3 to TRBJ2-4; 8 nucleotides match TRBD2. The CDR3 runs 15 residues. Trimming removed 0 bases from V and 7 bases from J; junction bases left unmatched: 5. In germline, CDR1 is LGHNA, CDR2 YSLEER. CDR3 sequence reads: CASSQDSGGDNIQYF. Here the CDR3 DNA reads TGCGCCAGCAGCCAAGACTCCGGGGGGGATAACATTCAGTACTTC.

Written as DNA, the CDR3 is TGTGCCAGCAATACAGTTGATGGCTACACCTTC. Translated: CASNTVDGYTF. The genes are TRBV6-6 and TRBJ1-2; no clear D. CDR1 MNHNY and CDR2 SVGAGI come from the germline V gene (reference sequence). With 7 bases removed from V and 6 bases from J, the gap between germline ends came to 9 bases. The length of the CDR3 is 11 residues.

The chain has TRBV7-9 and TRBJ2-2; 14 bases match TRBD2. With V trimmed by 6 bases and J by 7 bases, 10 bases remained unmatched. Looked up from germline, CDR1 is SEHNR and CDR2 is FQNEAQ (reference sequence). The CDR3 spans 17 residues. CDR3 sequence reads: CASSLRGLAGEDGELFF. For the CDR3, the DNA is TGTGCCAGCAGTCTGAGGGGACTAGCGGGAGAGGACGGGGAGCTGTTTTTT.

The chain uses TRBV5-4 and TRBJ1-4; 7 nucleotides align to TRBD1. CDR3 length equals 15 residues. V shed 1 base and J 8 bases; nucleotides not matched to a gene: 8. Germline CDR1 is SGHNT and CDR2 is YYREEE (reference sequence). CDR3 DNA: TGTGCCAGCAGCTTGTGGCAACAGGGGACCGAAAAACTGTTTTTT. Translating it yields CASSLWQQGTEKLFF.

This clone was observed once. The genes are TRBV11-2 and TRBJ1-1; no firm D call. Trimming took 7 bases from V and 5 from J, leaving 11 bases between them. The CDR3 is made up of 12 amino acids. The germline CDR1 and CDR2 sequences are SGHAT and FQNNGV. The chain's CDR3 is CASTIRETEAFF. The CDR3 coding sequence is TGTGCCAGCACCATACGGGAAACTGAAGCTTTCTTT. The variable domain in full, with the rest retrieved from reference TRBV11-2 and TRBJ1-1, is EAGVAQSPRYKIIEKRQSVAFWCNPISGHATLYWYQQILGQGPKLLIQFQNNGVVDDSQLPKDRFSAERLKGVDSTLKIQPAKLEDSAVYLCASTIRETEAFFGQGTRLTVV.

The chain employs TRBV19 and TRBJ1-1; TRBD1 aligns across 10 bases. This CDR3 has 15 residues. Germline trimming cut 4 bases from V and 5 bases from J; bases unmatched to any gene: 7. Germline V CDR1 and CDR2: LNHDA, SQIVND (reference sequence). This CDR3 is CASSTRQGAYTEAFF. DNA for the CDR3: TGTGCCAGTAGTACCCGACAGGGGGCATATACTGAAGCTTTCTTT.

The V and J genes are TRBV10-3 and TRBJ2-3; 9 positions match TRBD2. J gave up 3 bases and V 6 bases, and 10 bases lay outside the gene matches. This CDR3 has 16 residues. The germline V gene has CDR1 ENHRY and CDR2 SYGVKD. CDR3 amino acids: CAISLTSGPGTDTQYF. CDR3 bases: TGTGCCATCAGCCTCACTAGCGGGCCTGGGACAGATACGCAGTATTTT.

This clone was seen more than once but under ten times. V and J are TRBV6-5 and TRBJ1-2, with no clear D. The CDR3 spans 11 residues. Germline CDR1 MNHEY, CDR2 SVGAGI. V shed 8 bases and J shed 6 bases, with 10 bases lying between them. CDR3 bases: TGTGCCAGCGGCTTTTTGCATGGCTACACCTTC. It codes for CASGFLHGYTF.

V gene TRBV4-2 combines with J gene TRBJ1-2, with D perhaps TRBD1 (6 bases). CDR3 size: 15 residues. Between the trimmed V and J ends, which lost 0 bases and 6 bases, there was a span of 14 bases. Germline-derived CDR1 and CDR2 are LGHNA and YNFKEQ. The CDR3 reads CASSQDLGALNGYTF. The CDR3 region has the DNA TGTGCCAGCAGCCAAGATTTGGGGGCACTAAATGGCTACACCTTC.

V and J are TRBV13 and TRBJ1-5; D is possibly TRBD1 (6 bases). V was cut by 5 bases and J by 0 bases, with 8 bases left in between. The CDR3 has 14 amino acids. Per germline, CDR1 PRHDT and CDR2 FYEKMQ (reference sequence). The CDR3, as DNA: TGTGCCAGCAGCCTACAGGGTAGCAATCAGCCCCAGCATTTT. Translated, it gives CASSLQGSNQPQHF.

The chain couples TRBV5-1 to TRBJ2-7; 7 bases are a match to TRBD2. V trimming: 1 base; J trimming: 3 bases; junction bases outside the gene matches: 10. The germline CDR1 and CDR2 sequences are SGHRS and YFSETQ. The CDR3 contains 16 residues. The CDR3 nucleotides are TGCGCCAGCAGCTTGAGCGGGGCTAGCGTCCTCTACGAGCAGTACTTC. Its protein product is CASSLSGASVLYEQYF.

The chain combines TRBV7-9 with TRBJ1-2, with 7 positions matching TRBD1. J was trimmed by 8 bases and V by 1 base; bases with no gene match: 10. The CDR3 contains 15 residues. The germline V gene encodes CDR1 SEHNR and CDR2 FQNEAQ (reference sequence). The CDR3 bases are TGTGCCAGCAGCTTAGGGGGCAGGGACAGTTCGGGCTACACCTTC. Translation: CASSLGGRDSSGYTF.

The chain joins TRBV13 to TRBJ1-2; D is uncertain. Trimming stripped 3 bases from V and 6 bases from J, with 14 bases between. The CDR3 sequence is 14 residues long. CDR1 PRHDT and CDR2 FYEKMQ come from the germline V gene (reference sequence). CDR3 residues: CASSFRNGNNGYTF. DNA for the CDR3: TGTGCCAGCAGCTTCAGGAACGGGAATAATGGCTACACCTTC.

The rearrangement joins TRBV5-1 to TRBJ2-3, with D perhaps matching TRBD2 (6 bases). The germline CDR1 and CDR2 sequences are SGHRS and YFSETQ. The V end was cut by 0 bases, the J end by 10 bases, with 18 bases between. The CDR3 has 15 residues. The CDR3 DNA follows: TGCGCCAGCAGCTTGGCGGCGGAGGGGATTCGGGCGCAGTATTTT. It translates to CASSLAAEGIRAQYF.